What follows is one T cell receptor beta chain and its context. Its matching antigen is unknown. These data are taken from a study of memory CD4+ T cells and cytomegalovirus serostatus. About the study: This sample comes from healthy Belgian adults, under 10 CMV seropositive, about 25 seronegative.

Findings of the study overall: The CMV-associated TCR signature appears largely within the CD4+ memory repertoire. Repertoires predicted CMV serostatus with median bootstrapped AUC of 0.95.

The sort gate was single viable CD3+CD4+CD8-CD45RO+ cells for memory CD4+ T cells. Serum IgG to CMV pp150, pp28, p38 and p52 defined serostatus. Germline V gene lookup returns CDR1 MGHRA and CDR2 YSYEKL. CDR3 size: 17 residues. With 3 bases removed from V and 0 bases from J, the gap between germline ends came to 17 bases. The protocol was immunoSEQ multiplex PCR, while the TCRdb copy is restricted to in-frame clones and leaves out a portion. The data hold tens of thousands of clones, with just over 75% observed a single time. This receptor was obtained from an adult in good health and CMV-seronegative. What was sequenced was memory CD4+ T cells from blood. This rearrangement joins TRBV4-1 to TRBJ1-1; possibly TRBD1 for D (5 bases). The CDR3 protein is CASSHPPGRDMNTEAFF. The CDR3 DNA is TGCGCCAGCAGCCACCCACCGGGGCGGGATATGAACACTGAAGCTTTCTTT.